This TCR beta chain stems from a study of T-cell memory formation after mild COVID-19. TCRdb used MiXCR to reprocess the 5' RACE reads, holding one entry per CDR3 protein. Of roughly 620,000 distinct CDR3 sequences listed, 18% are singletons. Looked up from germline, CDR1 is SQVTM and CDR2 is ANQGSEA. J gave up 4 bases and V 5 bases, and 9 bases lay outside the gene matches. The CDR3 totals 14 residues. The receptor's source is an adult woman who had mild COVID-19 (a few samples of this study predate the infection). Cell type and time point are not known. The source material was PBMCs or a T cell subset sorted from them (not recorded which). The rearrangement links TRBV29-1 to TRBJ2-7, with 9 nucleotides matching TRBD1. CDR3 region: CSVFPGTGPYEQYF. CDR3 nucleotide sequence: TGCAGCGTTTTCCCAGGGACAGGGCCATACGAGCAGTACTTC.